The clone carrying this T cell receptor (beta chain) was seen just once. The data are from a study of blood T cell repertoires in COVID-19. The CDR3 covers 13 residues. Deletions cut 6 bases from V and 9 bases from J, with 17 bases between. Sequencing used immunoSEQ multiplex PCR; TCRdb keeps in-frame clones, though not all of them. This table holds under 250,000 clones, 85% found once. The origin of this receptor is a man in his fifties or sixties with COVID-19, enrolled during active disease. The genes are TRBV12-3 or TRBV12-4 and TRBJ2-5; D gene unclear. Sequencing used peripheral blood. CDR3 sequence: CASRPSEVAPQYF. CDR3 nucleotide sequence: TGTGCCAGCAGACCCTCTGAAGTGGCCCCCCAGTACTTC.